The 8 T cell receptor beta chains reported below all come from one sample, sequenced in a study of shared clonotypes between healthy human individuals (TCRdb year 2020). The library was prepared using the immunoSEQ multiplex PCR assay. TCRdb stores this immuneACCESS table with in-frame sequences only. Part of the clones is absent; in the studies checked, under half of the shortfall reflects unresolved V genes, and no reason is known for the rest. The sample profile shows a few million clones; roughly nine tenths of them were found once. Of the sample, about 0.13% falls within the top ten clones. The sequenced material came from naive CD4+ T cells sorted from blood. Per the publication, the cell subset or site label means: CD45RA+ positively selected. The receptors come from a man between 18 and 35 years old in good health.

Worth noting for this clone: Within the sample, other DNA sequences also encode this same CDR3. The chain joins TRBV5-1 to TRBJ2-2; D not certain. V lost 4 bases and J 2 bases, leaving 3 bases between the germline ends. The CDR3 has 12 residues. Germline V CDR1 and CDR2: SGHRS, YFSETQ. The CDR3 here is CASSPNTGELFF. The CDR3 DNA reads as TGCGCCAGCAGCCCCAACACCGGGGAGCTGTTTTTT. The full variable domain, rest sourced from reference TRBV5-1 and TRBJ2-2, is KAGVTQTPRYLIKTRGQQVTLSCSPISGHRSVSWYQQTPGQGLQFLFEYFSETQRNKGNFPGRFSGRQFSNSRSEMNVSTLELGDSALYLCASSPNTGELFFGEGSRLTVL.

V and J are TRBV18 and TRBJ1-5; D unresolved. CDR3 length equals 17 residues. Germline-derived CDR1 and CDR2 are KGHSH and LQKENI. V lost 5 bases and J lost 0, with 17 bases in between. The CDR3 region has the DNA TGTGCCAGCTCAATGGTTGGAACAGCGAATAGCAATCAGCCCCAGCATTTT. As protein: CASSMVGTANSNQPQHF. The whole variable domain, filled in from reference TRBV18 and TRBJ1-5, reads NAGVMQNPRHLVRRRGQEARLRCSPMKGHSHVYWYRQLPEEGLKFMVYLQKENIIDESGMPKERFSAEFPKEGPSILRIQQVVRGDSAAYFCASSMVGTANSNQPQHFGDGTRLSIL.

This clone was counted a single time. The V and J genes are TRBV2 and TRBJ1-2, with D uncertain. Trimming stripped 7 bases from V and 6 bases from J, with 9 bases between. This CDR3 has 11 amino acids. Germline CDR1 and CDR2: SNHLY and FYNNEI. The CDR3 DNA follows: TGTGCCAGCAAACCAGAAAATGGCTACACCTTC. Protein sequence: CASKPENGYTF. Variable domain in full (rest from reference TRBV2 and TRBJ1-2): EPEVTQTPSHQVTQMGQEVILRCVPISNHLYFYWYRQILGQKVEFLVSFYNNEISEKSEIFDDQFSVERPDGSNFTLKIRSTKLEDSAMYFCASKPENGYTFGSGTRLTVV.

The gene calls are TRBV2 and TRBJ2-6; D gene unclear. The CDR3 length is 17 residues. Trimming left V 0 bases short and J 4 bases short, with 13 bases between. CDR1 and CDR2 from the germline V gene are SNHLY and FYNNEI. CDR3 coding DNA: TGTGCCAGCAGTGAAGCATCGGCAGTATCCGGGGCCAACGTCCTGACTTTC. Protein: CASSEASAVSGANVLTF.

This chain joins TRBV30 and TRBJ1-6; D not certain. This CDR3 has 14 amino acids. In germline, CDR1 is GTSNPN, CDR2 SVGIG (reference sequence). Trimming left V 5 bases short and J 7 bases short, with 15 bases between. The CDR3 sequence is CAWGREPLNSPLHF. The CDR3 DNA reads TGTGCCTGGGGGAGGGAACCCTTAAATTCACCCCTCCACTTT.

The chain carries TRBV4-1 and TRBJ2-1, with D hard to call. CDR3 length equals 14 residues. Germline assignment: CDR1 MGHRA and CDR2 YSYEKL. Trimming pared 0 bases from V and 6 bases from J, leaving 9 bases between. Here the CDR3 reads CASSQEGRINEQFF. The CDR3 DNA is TGCGCCAGCAGCCAAGAGGGCAGGATCAATGAGCAGTTCTTC.

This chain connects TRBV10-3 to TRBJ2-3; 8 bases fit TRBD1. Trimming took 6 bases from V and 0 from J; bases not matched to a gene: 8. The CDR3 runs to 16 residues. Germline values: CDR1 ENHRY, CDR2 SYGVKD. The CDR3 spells CAIRAGTGFSTDTQYF. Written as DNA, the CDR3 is TGTGCCATCAGAGCCGGGACAGGATTCAGCACAGATACGCAGTATTTT.

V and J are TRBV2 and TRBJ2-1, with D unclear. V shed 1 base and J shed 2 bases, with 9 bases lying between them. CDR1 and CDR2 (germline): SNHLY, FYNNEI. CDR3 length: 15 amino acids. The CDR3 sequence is CASSEGTVTYNEQFF. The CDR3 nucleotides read TGTGCCAGCAGTGAAGGGACCGTCACCTACAATGAGCAGTTCTTC.